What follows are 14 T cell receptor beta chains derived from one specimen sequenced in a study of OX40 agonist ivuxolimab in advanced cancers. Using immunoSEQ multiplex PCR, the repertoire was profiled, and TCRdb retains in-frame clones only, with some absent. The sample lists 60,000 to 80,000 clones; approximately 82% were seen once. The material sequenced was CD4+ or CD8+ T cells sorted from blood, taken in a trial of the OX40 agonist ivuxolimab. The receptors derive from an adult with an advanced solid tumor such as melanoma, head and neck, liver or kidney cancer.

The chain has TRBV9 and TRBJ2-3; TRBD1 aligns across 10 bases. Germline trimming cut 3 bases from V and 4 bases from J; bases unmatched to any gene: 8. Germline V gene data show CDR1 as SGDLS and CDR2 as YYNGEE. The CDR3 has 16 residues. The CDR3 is CASSARDRGRADTQYF. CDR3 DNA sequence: TGTGCCAGCAGCGCCCGAGACAGGGGGCGCGCAGATACGCAGTATTTT.

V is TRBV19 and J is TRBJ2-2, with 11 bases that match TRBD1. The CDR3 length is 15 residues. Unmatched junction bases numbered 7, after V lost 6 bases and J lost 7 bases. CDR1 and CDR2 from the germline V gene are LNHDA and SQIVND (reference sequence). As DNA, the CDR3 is TGTGCCAGTAGACTGGACAGGGGGCGGGTCGGGGAGCTGTTTTTT. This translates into CASRLDRGRVGELFF.

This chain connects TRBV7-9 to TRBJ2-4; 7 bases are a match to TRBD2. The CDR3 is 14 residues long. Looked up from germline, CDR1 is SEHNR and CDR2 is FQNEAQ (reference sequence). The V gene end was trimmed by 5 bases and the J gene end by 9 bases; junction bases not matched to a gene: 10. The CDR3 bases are TGTGCCAGCAGCCCAGGGACTAATCAGGTCATTCAGTACTTC. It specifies CASSPGTNQVIQYF.

CDR3 amino acids: CASSPGTSENTGELFF. CDR3 DNA sequence: TGTGCCAGCAGCCCCGGGACTAGCGAAAACACCGGGGAGCTGTTTTTT. The chain has TRBV9 and TRBJ2-2; 10 bases line up with TRBD2. CDR3 length equals 16 residues. In germline, CDR1 is SGDLS, CDR2 YYNGEE. With V trimmed by 4 bases and J by 2 bases, 5 bases remained unmatched. Full variable domain (missing parts from reference TRBV9 and TRBJ2-2): DSGVTQTPKHLITATGQRVTLRCSPRSGDLSVYWYQQSLDQGLQFLIQYYNGEERAKGNILERFSAQQFPDLHSELNLSSLELGDSALYFCASSPGTSENTGELFFGEGSRLTVL.

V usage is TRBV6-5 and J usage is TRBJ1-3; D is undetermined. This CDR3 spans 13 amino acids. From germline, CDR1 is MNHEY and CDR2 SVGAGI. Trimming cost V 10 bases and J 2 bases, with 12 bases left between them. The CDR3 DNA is TGTGCCACACTGGGGTTGGCTGGAAACACCATATATTTT. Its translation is CATLGLAGNTIYF.

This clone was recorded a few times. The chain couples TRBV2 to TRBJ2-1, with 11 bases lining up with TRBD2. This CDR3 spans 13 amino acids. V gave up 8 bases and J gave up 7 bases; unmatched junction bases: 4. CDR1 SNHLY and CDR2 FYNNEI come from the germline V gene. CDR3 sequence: CASGLAGGNEQFF. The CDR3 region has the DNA TGTGCCAGCGGCCTAGCGGGAGGTAATGAGCAGTTCTTC.

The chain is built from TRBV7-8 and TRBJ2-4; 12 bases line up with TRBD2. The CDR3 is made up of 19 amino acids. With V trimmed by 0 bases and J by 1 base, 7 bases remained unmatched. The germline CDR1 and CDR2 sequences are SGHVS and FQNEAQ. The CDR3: CASSLAPSGRAEAKNIQYF. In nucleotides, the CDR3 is TGTGCCAGCAGCTTAGCGCCTAGCGGGAGGGCCGAGGCCAAAAACATTCAGTACTTC. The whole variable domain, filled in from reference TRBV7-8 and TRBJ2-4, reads GAGVSQSPRYKVAKRGQDVALRCDPISGHVSLFWYQQALGQGPEFLTYFQNEAQLDKSGLPSDRFFAERPEGSVSTLKIQRTQQEDSAVYLCASSLAPSGRAEAKNIQYFGAGTRLSVL.

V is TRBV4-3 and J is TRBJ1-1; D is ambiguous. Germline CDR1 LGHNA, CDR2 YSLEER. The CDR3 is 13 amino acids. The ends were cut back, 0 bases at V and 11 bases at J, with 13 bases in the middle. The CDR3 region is CASSQDGVLGAFF. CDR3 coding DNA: TGCGCCAGCAGCCAAGATGGGGTTCTCGGTGCTTTCTTT.

The CDR3: CASSPNGRANYGYTF. CDR3 coding DNA: TGTGCCAGCTCCCCCAACGGGAGGGCTAACTATGGCTACACCTTC. The chain links TRBV18 to TRBJ1-2; D unclear. Deletions cut 6 bases from V and 0 bases from J, with 14 bases between. CDR1 is KGHSH and CDR2 is LQKENI in the germline V gene. The CDR3 length is 15 residues.

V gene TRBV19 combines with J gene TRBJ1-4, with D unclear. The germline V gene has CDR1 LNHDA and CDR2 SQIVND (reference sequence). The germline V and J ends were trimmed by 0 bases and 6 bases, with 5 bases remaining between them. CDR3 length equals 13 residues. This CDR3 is CASSIDRDEKLFF. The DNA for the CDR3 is TGTGCCAGTAGTATAGACCGAGATGAAAAACTGTTTTTT.

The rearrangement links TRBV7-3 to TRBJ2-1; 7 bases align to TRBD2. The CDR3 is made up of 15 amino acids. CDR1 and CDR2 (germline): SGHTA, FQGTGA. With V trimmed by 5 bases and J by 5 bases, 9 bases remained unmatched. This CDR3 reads CASSPAGGSNNEQFF. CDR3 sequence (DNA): TGTGCCAGCAGCCCCGCTGGCGGGAGCAACAATGAGCAGTTCTTC.

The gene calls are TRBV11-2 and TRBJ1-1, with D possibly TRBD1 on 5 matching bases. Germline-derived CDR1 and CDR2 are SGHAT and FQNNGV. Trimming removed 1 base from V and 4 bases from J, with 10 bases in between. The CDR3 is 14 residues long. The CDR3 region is CASSLAQGRTEAFF. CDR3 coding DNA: TGTGCCAGCAGCTTAGCTCAGGGTCGCACTGAAGCTTTCTTT. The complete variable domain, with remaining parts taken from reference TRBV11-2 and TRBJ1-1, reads EAGVAQSPRYKIIEKRQSVAFWCNPISGHATLYWYQQILGQGPKLLIQFQNNGVVDDSQLPKDRFSAERLKGVDSTLKIQPAKLEDSAVYLCASSLAQGRTEAFFGQGTRLTVV.

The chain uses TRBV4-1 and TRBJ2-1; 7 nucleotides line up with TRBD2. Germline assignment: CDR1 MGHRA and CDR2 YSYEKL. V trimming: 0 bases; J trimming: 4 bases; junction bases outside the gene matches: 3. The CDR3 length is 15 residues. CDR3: CASSQEGTIYNEQFF. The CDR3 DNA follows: TGCGCCAGCAGCCAAGAAGGGACTATATACAATGAGCAGTTCTTC.

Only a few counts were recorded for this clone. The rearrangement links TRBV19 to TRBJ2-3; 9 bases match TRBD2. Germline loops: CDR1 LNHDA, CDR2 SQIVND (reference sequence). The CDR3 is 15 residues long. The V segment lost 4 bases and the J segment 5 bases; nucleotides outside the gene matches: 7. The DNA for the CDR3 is TGTGCCAGTAGTAAGGGCGGGAGGGCCATAGATACGCAGTATTTT. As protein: CASSKGGRAIDTQYF.